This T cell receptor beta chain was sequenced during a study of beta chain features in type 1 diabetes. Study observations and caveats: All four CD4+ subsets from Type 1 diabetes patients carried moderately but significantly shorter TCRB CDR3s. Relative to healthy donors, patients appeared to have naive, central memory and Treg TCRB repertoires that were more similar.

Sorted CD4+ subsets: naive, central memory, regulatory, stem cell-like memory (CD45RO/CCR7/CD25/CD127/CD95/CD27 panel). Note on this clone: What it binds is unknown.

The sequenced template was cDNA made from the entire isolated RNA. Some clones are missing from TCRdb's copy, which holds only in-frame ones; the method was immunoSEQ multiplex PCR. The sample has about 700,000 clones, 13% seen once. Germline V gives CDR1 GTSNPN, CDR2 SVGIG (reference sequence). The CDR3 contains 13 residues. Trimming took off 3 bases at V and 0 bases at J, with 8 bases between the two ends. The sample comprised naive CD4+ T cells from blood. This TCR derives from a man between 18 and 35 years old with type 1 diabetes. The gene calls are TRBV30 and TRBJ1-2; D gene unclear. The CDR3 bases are TGTGCCTGGAGGACGCAGACTAACTATGGCTACACCTTC. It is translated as CAWRTQTNYGYTF.